This T cell receptor (beta chain) was documented in a study of blood T cell repertoires in COVID-19. Across the whole study: COVID-19 samples from acute and convalescent phases originated in the United States, Italy and Spain. T cells, B-cell-depleted T cells, or PBMCs supplied cDNA or gDNA.

In the original analysis: By means of reference gene primer amplification, nucleated cell counts were estimated. Profiling relied on immunoSEQ multiplex PCR, and the TCRdb table lists in-frame clones only, not all of them. D and trimming were read from the DNA, whereas the V and J calls and clone size are those reported in that table. The sample gives fewer than 95,000 clones, roughly nine tenths of which show up once; roughly 8.7% is in the top ten. V lost 8 bases to trimming and J lost 3 bases, with 17 bases between them. Germline CDR1 is MNHEY and CDR2 is SVGAGI. The CDR3 length is 15 residues. The chain carries TRBV6-5 and TRBJ1-5; no firm D call. The sequenced sample consisted of peripheral blood. The TCR sequence derives from a middle-aged man with acute or convalescent COVID-19. The CDR3 bases are TGTGCCAGCTCAAGCAAGACGGGGAACAATCAGCCCCAGCATTTT. This codes for CASSSKTGNNQPQHF.